The 30 T cell receptor beta chains below come from one sample, sequenced in a study of T cells in Graves' hyperthyroidism and ophthalmopathy (dated by TCRdb to about 2019). Libraries were built with multiplex PCR. The instrument was an Illumina HiSeq 2000. TCR beta CDR3 regions were amplified from RNA transcripts. For the first round of RT-PCR on the TCR CDR3, the HTBI primer set was used together with the Qiagen OneStep RT-PCR kit. TCRdb trimmed public reads at Q25 via fastp, called clones via MiXCR and kept in-frame beta chains. Merged by CDR3 protein, the rows form single entries marked with the most common genes and DNA. The sample yields approximately 510,000 distinct CDR3 sequences; 46% were counted once. 35% to 50% of the sample goes to the ten largest clones. The sequencing input was peripheral blood or thyroid tissue (not recorded which). These receptors all come from an adult woman with Graves' disease, either hyperthyroidism or ophthalmopathy (not recorded which).

This clonotype has ten or more counts. The J gene is TRBJ1-6, the V gene TRBV7-9, with a weak D call TRBD1 (5 bases). Germline V CDR1 and CDR2: SEHNR, FQNEAQ (reference sequence). With 5 bases removed from V and 0 bases from J, the gap between germline ends came to 20 bases. This CDR3 comprises 19 residues. CDR3 DNA: TGTGCCAGCAGCCCCCCCGCAGGGATGGAAAGCTCCTATAATTCACCCCTCCACTTT. This encodes CASSPPAGMESSYNSPLHF.

The J gene is TRBJ2-7, the V gene TRBV10-3, with a tentative D call TRBD2 (6 bases). Germline V CDR1 and CDR2: ENHRY, SYGVKD. V was pared by 4 bases and J by 3 bases, with 13 bases between. The CDR3 sequence is 14 residues long. CDR3 sequence (DNA): TGTGCCATCAGTGCTCTGGGGGGAAACTACGAGCAGTACTTC. This codes for CAISALGGNYEQYF.

V usage is TRBV20-1 and J usage is TRBJ1-2; TRBD1 might be the D (5 bases). The CDR3 has 13 residues. V lost 7 bases and J lost 3, with 15 bases in between. Germline lookup yields CDR1 DFQATT and CDR2 SNEGSKA (reference sequence). CDR3 in DNA: TGCAGTGGTAGTGCAGGGACCTACTATGGCTACACCTTC. The encoded protein is CSGSAGTYYGYTF.

The chain recombines TRBV7-3 with TRBJ2-5; 13 bases align to TRBD2. The V segment lost 7 bases and the J segment 4 bases; nucleotides outside the gene matches: 9. CDR1 is SGHTA and CDR2 is FQGTGA in the germline V gene. This CDR3 comprises 16 residues. The CDR3 reads CASTLTSGGAGETQYF. CDR3 sequence (DNA): TGTGCCAGCACCCTAACTAGCGGGGGGGCCGGAGAGACCCAGTACTTC.

The table lists this clonotype with a few counts. The chain employs TRBV29-1 and TRBJ2-5; no firm D call. The CDR3 length is 11 residues. Germline CDR1 reads SQVTM; CDR2 reads ANQGSEA. The CDR3 bases are TGCAGTTGGGGTGGGGAAAAAACCCAGTACTTC. Translation: CSWGGEKTQYF.

This chain uses TRBV29-1 with TRBJ1-2; D not resolved. Trimming removed 7 bases from V and 0 bases from J, with 12 bases in between. The CDR3 loop spans 13 amino acids. CDR1 is SQVTM and CDR2 is ANQGSEA in the germline V gene. CDR3 region: CSARVIANYGYTF. The DNA of the CDR3 is TGCAGCGCCCGAGTTATAGCTAACTATGGCTACACCTTC.

A word on this clonotype: A read error is likely, as this CDR3 ends without the conserved phenylalanine or tryptophan. This chain links TRBV24-1 with TRBJ1-5; perhaps TRBD1 as D (5 bases). The V gene's germline CDR1 is KGHDR and CDR2 SFDVKD. V gave up 3 bases and J gave up 3 bases, with 8 bases separating them. The CDR3 has 14 residues. In DNA form, the CDR3 reads TGTGCCACCAGTGATGGGACGCACAATCAGCCCCAGCATCCT. Translating it yields CATSDGTHNQPQHP.

The chain combines TRBV27 with TRBJ1-6; 7 positions match TRBD1. V shed 4 bases, J shed 5 bases, and the junction held 5 bases outside the gene matches. CDR3 size: 15 residues. Germline assignment: CDR1 MNHEY and CDR2 SMNVEV (reference sequence). CDR3 nucleotide sequence: TGTGCCAGCAGTTCGACAGGGTGGAATAATTCACCCCTCCACTTT. Encoded protein: CASSSTGWNNSPLHF.

The chain is built from TRBV29-1 and TRBJ2-5; 9 nucleotides match TRBD1. Germline lookup yields CDR1 SQVTM and CDR2 ANQGSEA. The junction had 5 bases not matched to a gene; V was cut back by 3 bases and J by 0 bases. There are 15 residues in the CDR3. The CDR3, as DNA: TGCAGCGTTGACCCGACAGGGGGATACCAAGAGACCCAGTACTTC. Protein product: CSVDPTGGYQETQYF. The variable domain in full, completed from reference TRBV29-1 and TRBJ2-5, reads SAVISQKPSRDICQRGTSLTIQCQVDSQVTMMFWYRQQPGQSLTLIATANQGSEATYESGFVIDKFPISRPNLTFSTLTVSNMSPEDSSIYLCSVDPTGGYQETQYFGPGTRLLVL.

This clonotype was seen a single time. Sequence at one end of the junction differs from germline and may be a read error. The chain couples TRBV4-1 to TRBJ2-6, with 9 bases identical to TRBD1. Germline CDR1 reads MGHRA; CDR2 reads YSYEKL. The CDR3 runs 19 residues. CDR3 sequence: CASSQGPGQGDSEANVLTF. The DNA for the CDR3 is TGCGCCAGCAGCCAGGGCCCGGGACAGGGCGACTCTGAGGCCAACGTCCTGACTTTC.

This clonotype occurred many times. This chain uses TRBV12-3 or TRBV12-4 with TRBJ1-2, with D possibly TRBD1 on 5 matching bases. The germline V and J ends were trimmed by 2 bases and 8 bases, with 18 bases remaining between them. The CDR3 totals 15 residues. The CDR3 bases are TGTGCCAGCAGTTTATGGGGGGGTGGGCTGGAGGGCTACACCTTC. It encodes CASSLWGGGLEGYTF.

A remark on this clonotype: A much bigger clone sits one base away, suggesting this may be a read error. This chain connects TRBV6-1 to TRBJ1-3; no clear D. The CDR3 contains 13 residues. V was shortened by 11 bases and J by 3 bases, with 14 bases between the two germline ends. Germline lookup yields CDR1 MNHNS and CDR2 SASEGT. In DNA, the CDR3 is TGTGCCGGCCTTCCGGAGGTTGGAAACACCATATATTTT. Its protein product is CAGLPEVGNTIYF.

In the case of this clonotype: A much bigger clone sits one base away, suggesting this may be a read error. V and J are TRBV14 and TRBJ2-7; TRBD1 might be the D (6 bases). CDR1 and CDR2 from the germline V gene are SGHDN and FVKESK. CDR3 size: 14 residues. Trimming cost V 2 bases and J 8 bases, with 16 bases left between them. CDR3 protein: CASSQPQGTNKQYF. The CDR3 region has the DNA TGTGCCAGCAGCCAACCACAGGGTACTAACAAGCAGTACTTC.

The chain couples TRBV19 to TRBJ1-1; 10 bases are a match to TRBD1. CDR1 and CDR2 (germline): LNHDA, SQIVND (reference sequence). The CDR3 spans 13 residues. The trim removed 5 bases at V and 4 bases at J, leaving 1 base unmatched. The CDR3 DNA reads TGTGCCAGTAGTGACAGGGGGCTCACTGAAGCTTTCTTT. This sequence encodes CASSDRGLTEAFF.

Ten or more counts support this clonotype. This sequence joins TRBV20-1 and TRBJ2-5; TRBD1 is a possible D gene (5 bases). The CDR3 is 14 residues long. Germline-derived CDR1 and CDR2 are DFQATT and SNEGSKA (reference sequence). Deletions cut 4 bases from V and 1 base from J, with 13 bases between. The CDR3 is CSANRRPPQETQYF. The CDR3 DNA is TGCAGTGCTAACAGGAGACCACCCCAAGAGACCCAGTACTTC.

The chain employs TRBV7-9 and TRBJ1-5, with TRBD1 as a possible D gene (5 bases). Germline V gene sequence: CDR1 SEHNR, CDR2 FQNEAQ (reference sequence). The V end lost 1 base, the J end lost 6 bases, and 25 bases lay between the germline ends. The CDR3 length is 19 residues. The CDR3 loop reads CASSLDERGARGLRQPQHF. CDR3 nucleotides: TGTGCCAGCAGCTTAGATGAGAGGGGAGCGCGAGGGCTACGTCAGCCCCAGCATTTT. Using reference TRBV7-9 and TRBJ1-5 for the parts outside the CDR3, the full variable domain is DTGVSQNPRHKITKRGQNVTFRCDPISEHNRLYWYRQTLGQGPEFLTYFQNEAQLEKSRLLSDRFSAERPKGSFSTLEIQRTEQGDSAMYLCASSLDERGARGLRQPQHFGDGTRLSIL.

This clonotype was picked up many times. This rearrangement joins TRBV29-1 to TRBJ2-2, with D possibly matching TRBD1 (7 bases). Trimming stripped 4 bases from V and 1 base from J, with 19 bases between. Germline V gives CDR1 SQVTM, CDR2 ANQGSEA. The CDR3 length is 17 residues. The CDR3 loop is CSVVGGRGTVNTGELFF. DNA for the CDR3: TGCAGCGTTGTGGGGGGCCGGGGGACAGTGAACACCGGGGAGCTGTTTTTT.

This chain connects TRBV9 to TRBJ2-7; D may be TRBD2 (6 bases). CDR3 length equals 14 residues. V was trimmed by 4 bases and J by 5 bases, leaving 16 bases between them. In germline, CDR1 is SGDLS, CDR2 YYNGEE. The CDR3 DNA sequence: TGTGCCAGCAGCCCCGGTGGAGGGTCCCACGAGCAGTACTTC. Protein sequence: CASSPGGGSHEQYF.

Worth noting for this clonotype: One end of the junction fails to match germline, which may point to a read error. This chain connects TRBV2 to TRBJ2-5; 9 nucleotides line up with TRBD1. The CDR3 length is 14 residues. Germline CDR1 and CDR2: SNHLY and FYNNEI. For the CDR3, the DNA is TGCGCCAGCAGCCAACAGGGGGCGAGTGAGACCCAGTACTTC. Translated, it gives CASSQQGASETQYF.

The rearrangement joins TRBV10-3 to TRBJ1-2; a possible D gene is TRBD1 (5 bases). The V gene lost 0 bases and the J gene lost 2 bases, with 13 bases spanning the gap. Per the germline V gene, CDR1 is ENHRY and CDR2 is SYGVKD. The CDR3 runs to 16 residues. CDR3 loop: CAISESTGTDNYGYTF. As DNA, the CDR3 is TGTGCCATCAGTGAGTCGACCGGGACGGACAACTATGGCTACACCTTC.

This chain joins TRBV10-2 and TRBJ2-7, with 8 bases aligning to TRBD1. After removal of 5 bases from V and 3 bases from J, the junction contained 3 bases not matched to a gene. The CDR3 is made up of 13 amino acids. The germline V gene has CDR1 WSHSY and CDR2 SAAADI. The CDR3 is CASSWDRSYEQYF. Here the CDR3 DNA reads TGCGCCAGCAGTTGGGACAGGAGCTACGAGCAGTACTTC.

This clonotype has a handful of counts. The chain combines TRBV10-3 with TRBJ1-1, with D unclear. Between the trimmed V and J ends, which lost 8 bases and 7 bases, there was a span of 14 bases. The germline V gene encodes CDR1 ENHRY and CDR2 SYGVKD. CDR3 length: 12 amino acids. The CDR3 DNA reads as TGTGCCATCGGACGGGAGACTAATGAAGCTTTCTTT. It specifies CAIGRETNEAFF.

The chain carries TRBV2 and TRBJ1-3, with a tentative D call TRBD1 (5 bases). Germline-derived CDR1 and CDR2 are SNHLY and FYNNEI. Trimming cost V 4 bases and J 2 bases, with 12 bases left between them. This CDR3 spans 15 amino acids. This CDR3 is CASSVSGVTGNTIYF. The CDR3 DNA reads TGTGCCAGCAGTGTATCGGGGGTGACTGGAAACACCATATATTTT.

The chain joins TRBV20-1 to TRBJ2-7; 9 bases are a match to TRBD1. Germline CDR1 is DFQATT and CDR2 is SNEGSKA (reference sequence). The ends lost 6 bases at V and 7 bases at J; junction bases unmatched: 10. CDR3 length: 13 amino acids. The CDR3 coding sequence is TGCAGTGCCGCACAGGGGGCGAGTTGGGAGCAGTACTTC. Its protein product is CSAAQGASWEQYF.

This clonotype has just a few counts. J is TRBJ1-2 and V is TRBV7-9; the D is unclear. The length of the CDR3 is 13 residues. V lost 2 bases and J 4 bases, leaving 8 bases between the germline ends. CDR1 and CDR2 from the germline V gene are SEHNR and FQNEAQ (reference sequence). The DNA for the CDR3 is TGTGCCAGCAGCTTAAACGGCGCCTATGGCTACACCTTC. It is translated as CASSLNGAYGYTF.

The chain couples TRBV13 to TRBJ2-5; D remains unclear. The CDR3 extends over 13 amino acids. V lost 3 bases and J 2 bases, leaving 7 bases between the germline ends. CDR1 is PRHDT and CDR2 is FYEKMQ in the germline V gene (reference sequence). CDR3 sequence (DNA): TGTGCCAGCAGCTTGTTGACTCAAGAGACCCAGTACTTC. Translated: CASSLLTQETQYF.

This clonotype has ten or more counts. The chain has TRBV4-3 and TRBJ1-5; D ambiguous. V was pared by 0 bases and J by 7 bases, with 19 bases between. Germline lookup yields CDR1 LGHNA and CDR2 YSLEER. The CDR3 runs 17 residues. The CDR3 coding sequence is TGCGCCAGCAGCCAAGATCCTTACTCGAACCAACGCCAGCCCCAGCATTTT. Translated, it gives CASSQDPYSNQRQPQHF.

This clonotype was counted ten times or more. This sequence joins TRBV19 and TRBJ2-2, with no clear D. The CDR3 contains 16 residues. Trimming removed 0 bases from V and 3 bases from J, with 11 bases in between. Germline lookup yields CDR1 LNHDA and CDR2 SQIVND (reference sequence). CDR3 amino acids: CASSIDHAVYTGELFF. CDR3 bases: TGTGCCAGTAGTATAGACCACGCCGTCTACACCGGGGAGCTGTTTTTT.

Many counts were recorded for this clonotype. The V and J genes are TRBV29-1 and TRBJ1-3, with unresolved D. The length of the CDR3 is 12 residues. CDR1 and CDR2 from the germline V gene are SQVTM and ANQGSEA. Trimming took off 4 bases at V and 0 bases at J, with 4 bases between the two ends. Here the CDR3 DNA reads TGCAGCGTTGTTATCTCTGGAAACACCATATATTTT. Translated, it gives CSVVISGNTIYF.

Of note for this clonotype: A much larger clone is a single base away; this may be a read error. The rearrangement uses TRBV19 and TRBJ2-2; TRBD1 matches 8 bases. The CDR3 spans 16 residues. Looked up from germline, CDR1 is LNHDA and CDR2 is SQIVND (reference sequence). The CDR3 nucleotides are TGTGCCAGTAGTATTCAGGGGGCGGTGAACACCGGGGGGCTGTTTTTT. Translated: CASSIQGAVNTGGLFF.